This TCR beta chain was documented in a study of cytomegalovirus exposure and HLA in healthy donors. Primers for the PCR totalled 60 Vbeta and 13 Jbeta. Clones were read by immunoSEQ multiplex PCR, and TCRdb kept only the in-frame ones, dropping some. The data contain approximately 170,000 clones, approximately 70% of them singletons. Germline V gene sequence: CDR1 MDHEN, CDR2 SYDVKM. This CDR3 contains 13 residues. The ends were cut back, 2 bases at V and 5 bases at J, with 9 bases in the middle. The receptor's source is a woman aged 18-29 years in good health and CMV-seropositive. V is TRBV28 and J is TRBJ1-1, with D possibly matching TRBD1 (5 bases). Sequences were obtained from PBMCs. For the CDR3, the DNA is TGTGCCAGCAGTTTAGTTAGGGGAACTGAAGCTTTCTTT. It specifies CASSLVRGTEAFF.